The present T cell receptor beta chain was sequenced within a study of T cell repertoires in cytomegalovirus infection. Overall study context: HLA-B-restricted CMV epitopes that are well studied, plus recently identified HLA-C-restricted ones, were used by the study. Based on public TCR beta signatures, there were indications of CMV infection and of a matching HLA type. General observations from the study: The ex vivo response was dominated by HLA-C-restricted CMV-specific TCR beta clonotypes. CMV carriers with the relevant HLA were identified by cumulative public TCR beta family frequency.

There are a few counts of this clonotype. The antigen is undetermined. TCRdb used MiXCR to reprocess the reads, holding one entry per CDR3 protein. The data contain fewer than 130,000 distinct CDR3 sequences, under 50% of them singletons. In germline, CDR1 is MGHRA, CDR2 YSYEKL. Trimming removed 1 base at V and 4 bases at J, with 10 bases between. The CDR3 contains 14 residues. Specimen: CD8+ T cells from cultured PBMCs, collected from culture after CMV antigen stimulation. The receptor comes from a human donor in good health (CMV status not recorded). Some clones in this sample may be carry-over from other donors' samples. The chain is built from TRBV4-1 and TRBJ1-2; D unclear. CDR3 sequence: CASSQVGGSYGYTF. The DNA of the CDR3 is TGCGCCAGCAGCCAAGTCGGCGGATCCTATGGCTACACCTTC.